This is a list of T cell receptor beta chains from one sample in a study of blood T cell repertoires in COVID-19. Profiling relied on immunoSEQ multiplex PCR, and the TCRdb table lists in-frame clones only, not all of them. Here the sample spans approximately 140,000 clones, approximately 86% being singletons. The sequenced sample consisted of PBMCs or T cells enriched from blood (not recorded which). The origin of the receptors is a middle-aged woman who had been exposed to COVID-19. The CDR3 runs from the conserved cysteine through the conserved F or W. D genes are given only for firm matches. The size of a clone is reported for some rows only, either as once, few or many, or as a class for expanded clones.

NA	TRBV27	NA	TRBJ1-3	TGTGCCAGCCGACTCGGAAACACCATATATTTT	CASRLGNTIYF
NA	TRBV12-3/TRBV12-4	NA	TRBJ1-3	TGTGCCAGCAGTTTCTTCGGAAACACCATATATTTT	CASSFFGNTIYF
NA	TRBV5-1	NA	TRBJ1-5	TGCGCCAGCAGCTTGGTCCCGGGCGCGGGTCAGCCCCAGCATTTT	CASSLVPGAGQPQHF
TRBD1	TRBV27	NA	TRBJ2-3	TGTGCCAGCAGTTTGGACAGGGCCACAGATACGCAGTATTTT	CASSLDRATDTQYF
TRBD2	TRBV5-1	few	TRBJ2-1	TGCGCCAGCAGCCTGACTAGCGGGAGTATAGATGAGCAGTTCTTC	CASSLTSGSIDEQFF
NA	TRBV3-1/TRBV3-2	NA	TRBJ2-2	TGTGCCAGCAGCCGCGGCACCGGGGAGCTGTTTTTT	CASSRGTGELFF
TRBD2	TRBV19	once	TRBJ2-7	TGTGCCAGTAGTAGGAGCGGGAGCTCCTACGAGCAGTACTTC	CASSRSGSSYEQYF
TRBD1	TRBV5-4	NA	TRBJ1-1	TGTGCCAGCAGCTTGGACGGGACAGGGGACACTGAAGCTTTCTTT	CASSLDGTGDTEAFF
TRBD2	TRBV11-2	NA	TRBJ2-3	TGTGCCAGCAGCCCTCTAGCGGGAAGGCGGGGAGGGACAGATACGCAGTATTTT	CASSPLAGRRGGTDTQYF
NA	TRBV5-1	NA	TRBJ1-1	TGCGCCAGCAGCTTGGTTACAGTGAACACTGAAGCTTTCTTT	CASSLVTVNTEAFF
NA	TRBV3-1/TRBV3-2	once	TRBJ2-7	TGTGCCAGCAGCCAAGTAAGACCGGGACTGATCTACGAGCAGTACTTC	CASSQVRPGLIYEQYF
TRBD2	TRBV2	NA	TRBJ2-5	TGTGCCAGCACCACTAGCGGGGGCCCGTACCAAGAGACCCAGTACTTC	CASTTSGGPYQETQYF
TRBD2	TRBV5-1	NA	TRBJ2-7	TGCGCCAGCAGCTTGGCCATGACTAGCGGGAGCGGCGAGCAGTACTTC	CASSLAMTSGSGEQYF
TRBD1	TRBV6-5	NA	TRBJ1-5	TGTGCCAGCAGTTCCCCGCGACAGGGACTGGATCAGCCCCAGCATTTT	CASSSPRQGLDQPQHF
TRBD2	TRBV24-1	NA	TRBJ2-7	TGTGCCACCATTGCCCTCGACCCGGGACAAACTAGCGGGGGGCCGTTTGTTTTCTCCTACGAGCAGTACTTC	CATIALDPGQTSGGPFVFSYEQYF
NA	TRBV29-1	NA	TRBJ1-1	TGCAGCGTTGATGGCAACAGGGCCCCGAACACTGAAGCTTTCTTT	CSVDGNRAPNTEAFF
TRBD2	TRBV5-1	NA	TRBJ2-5	TGCGCCAGCAGCAACCAGACTAGCAGTCCTCGGGCCCAGTACTTC	CASSNQTSSPRAQYF
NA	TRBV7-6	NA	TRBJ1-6	TGTGCCAGCAGCTTATACGAGAGCTCCTATAATTCACCCCTCCACTTT	CASSLYESSYNSPLHF
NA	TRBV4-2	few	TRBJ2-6	TGTGCCAGCAGCCAAGATCAGGTAGCTGGGGCCAACGTCCTGACTTTC	CASSQDQVAGANVLTF
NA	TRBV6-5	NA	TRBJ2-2	TGTGCCAGCAGTTACGGAGCGGGTGAAGTCACCGGGGAGCTGTTTTTT	CASSYGAGEVTGELFF
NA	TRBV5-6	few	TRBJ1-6	TGTGCCAGCAGCTTGTGGCGGGGGACCCATAATTCACCCCTCCACTTT	CASSLWRGTHNSPLHF
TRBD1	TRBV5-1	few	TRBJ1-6	TGCGCCAGCAGCTTGGATGGCAGGGGGCTCTGGAATTCACCCCTCCACTTT	CASSLDGRGLWNSPLHF
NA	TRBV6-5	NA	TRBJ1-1	TGTGCCAGCAGGGGGGACAAGAACACTGAAGCTTTCTTT	CASRGDKNTEAFF
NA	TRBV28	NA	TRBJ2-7	TGTGCCAGCAGCCAAGCTTCATACGAGCAGTACTTC	CASSQASYEQYF
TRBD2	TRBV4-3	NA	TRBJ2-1	TGCGCCAGCAGCCAAGGAGCCAGTAGCGGGAGCACCTCCTACAATGAGCAGTTCTTC	CASSQGASSGSTSYNEQFF
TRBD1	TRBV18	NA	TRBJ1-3	TGTGCCAGCTCCCAAGACAGGGGTGGAAACACCATATATTTT	CASSQDRGGNTIYF
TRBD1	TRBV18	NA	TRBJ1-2	TGTGCCAGCTCACCGCAGGACAGGTCCCCCTATGGCTACACCTTC	CASSPQDRSPYGYTF
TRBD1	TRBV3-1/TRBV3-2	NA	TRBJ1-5	TGTGCCAGCAGCCCGACAGGGGGTCCGGATCAGCCCCAGCATTTT	CASSPTGGPDQPQHF
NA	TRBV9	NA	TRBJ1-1	TGTGCCAGCAGCGTCGGGATCCAGAACACTGAAGCTTTCTTT	CASSVGIQNTEAFF
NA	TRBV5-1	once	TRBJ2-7	TGCGCCAGCAGTCAACTTGGGGGCGCCTCCTACGAGCAGTACTTC	CASSQLGGASYEQYF
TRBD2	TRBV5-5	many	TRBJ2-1	TGTGCCAGCAGCTTGGGTACGGGAGCGGGAGTAATAAATGAGCAGTTCTTC	CASSLGTGAGVINEQFF
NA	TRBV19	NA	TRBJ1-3	TGTGCCAGCGAGACAGCGAGCTCTGGAAACACCATATATTTT	CASETASSGNTIYF
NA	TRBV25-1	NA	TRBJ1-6	TGTGCCAGCAGTGATCCCGGGCAGGGATATTCACCCCTCCACTTT	CASSDPGQGYSPLHF